This TCR beta chain was retrieved from a study of T cells in Graves' hyperthyroidism and ophthalmopathy. Points from the study as a whole: In blood, most of the thyroid clonotypes expanded above 0.001 were also present.

CDR1 is GTSNPN and CDR2 is SVGIG in the germline V gene (reference sequence). The CDR3 has 16 amino acids. The ends lost 2 bases at V and 8 bases at J; junction bases unmatched: 17. What was amplified from RNA transcripts were TCR beta CDR3 regions. HTBI primers drove first-round RT-PCR of the TCR CDR3. TCRdb fed the multiplex PCR reads into MiXCR, producing one record per CDR3 protein. This sample has hundreds of thousands of distinct CDR3 sequences; roughly 15% occur once, and the top ten carry about 3.5%. This clonotype occurred a few times. What it recognizes is unknown. The chain carries TRBV30 and TRBJ1-1; TRBD1 matches 7 bases. This TCR was recovered from a woman aged 40 to 50 with Graves' ophthalmopathy. Sequenced: blood. CDR3 residues: CAWSRGAVAGGSEAFF. DNA of the CDR3: TGTGCCTGGAGTAGGGGGGCCGTGGCAGGGGGGTCGGAAGCTTTCTTT.